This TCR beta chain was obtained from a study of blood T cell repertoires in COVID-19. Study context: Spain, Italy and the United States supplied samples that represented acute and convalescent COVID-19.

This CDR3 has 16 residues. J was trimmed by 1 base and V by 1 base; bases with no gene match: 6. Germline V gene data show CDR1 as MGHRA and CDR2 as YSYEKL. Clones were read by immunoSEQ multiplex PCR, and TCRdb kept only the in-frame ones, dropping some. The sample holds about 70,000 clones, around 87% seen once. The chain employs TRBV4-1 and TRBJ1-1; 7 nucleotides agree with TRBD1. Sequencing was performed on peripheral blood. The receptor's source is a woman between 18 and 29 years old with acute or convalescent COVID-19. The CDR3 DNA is TGCGCCAGCAGCCAAGGAAACAGGGGACAGAACACTGAAGCTTTCTTT. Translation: CASSQGNRGQNTEAFF.